The TCR beta chain under discussion was sequenced for a study of T cells in Graves' hyperthyroidism and ophthalmopathy. Findings of the study overall: Classification by a 13 V-J model distinguished ophthalmopathy from stable hyperthyroidism.

Researchers took RNA transcripts and amplified the TCR beta CDR3 regions from them. First-round RT-PCR with HTBI primers amplified the TCR CDR3 region. TCRdb re-called the multiplex PCR reads with MiXCR, one entry per CDR3 protein. The sample comprises 410,000 or so distinct CDR3 sequences, roughly 14% of which are singletons, and around 14% rests with the top ten. The CDR3 covers 15 residues. Trimming cost V 0 bases and J 2 bases, with 12 bases left between them. The germline CDR1 and CDR2 sequences are SGHRS and YFSETQ. Clinical Activity Scores of at least 3, NOSPECS grades of at least 4 and durations under 3 months characterized ophthalmopathy patients. Patients having uncontrolled infection, another autoimmune disease, pregnancy or lactation were not included. Fresh peripheral blood, under 11 ml, yielded the PBMCs. This clonotype occurred many times. The antigen is not known.

This clonotype was sampled from a man aged 18 to 30 with Graves' ophthalmopathy. Sequenced input: blood. The V and J genes are TRBV5-1 and TRBJ2-7; the D is unclear. This chain's CDR3 is CASSLEAGFAYEQYF. The CDR3 DNA is TGCGCCAGCAGCTTGGAGGCAGGCTTTGCCTACGAGCAGTACTTC.